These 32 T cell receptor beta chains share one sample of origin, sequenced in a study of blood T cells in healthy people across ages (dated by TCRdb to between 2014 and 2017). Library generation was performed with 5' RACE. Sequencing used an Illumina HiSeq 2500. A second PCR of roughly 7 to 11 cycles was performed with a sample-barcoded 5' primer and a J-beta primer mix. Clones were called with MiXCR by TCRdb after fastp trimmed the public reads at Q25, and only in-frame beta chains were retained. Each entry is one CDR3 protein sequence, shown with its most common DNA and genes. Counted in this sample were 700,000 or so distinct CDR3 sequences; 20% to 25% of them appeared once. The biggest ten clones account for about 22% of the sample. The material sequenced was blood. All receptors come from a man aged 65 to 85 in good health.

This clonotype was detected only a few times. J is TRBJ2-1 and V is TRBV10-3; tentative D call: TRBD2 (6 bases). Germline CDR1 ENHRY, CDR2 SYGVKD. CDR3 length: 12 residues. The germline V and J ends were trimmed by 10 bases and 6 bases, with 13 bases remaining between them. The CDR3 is CATGGASNEQFF. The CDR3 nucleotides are TGTGCCACCGGAGGGGCCTCCAATGAGCAGTTCTTC.

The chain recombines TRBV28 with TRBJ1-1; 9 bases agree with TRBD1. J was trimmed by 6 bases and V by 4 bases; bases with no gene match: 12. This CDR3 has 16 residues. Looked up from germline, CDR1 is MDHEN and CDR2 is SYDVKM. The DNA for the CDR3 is TGTGCCAGCAGTTCCACGACCCGGACAGGGGCCCCTGAAGCTTTCTTT. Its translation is CASSSTTRTGAPEAFF.

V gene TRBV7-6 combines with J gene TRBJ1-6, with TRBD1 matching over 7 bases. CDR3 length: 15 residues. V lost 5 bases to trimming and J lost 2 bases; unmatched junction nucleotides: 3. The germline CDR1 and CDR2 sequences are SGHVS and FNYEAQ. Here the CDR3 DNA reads TGTGCCAGCAGCACCGGACAGGCCTATAATTCACCCCTCCACTTT. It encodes CASSTGQAYNSPLHF. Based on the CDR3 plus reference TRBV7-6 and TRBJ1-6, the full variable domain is GAGVSQSPRYKVTKRGQDVALRCDPISGHVSLYWYRQALGQGPEFLTYFNYEAQQDKSGLPNDRFSAERPEGSISTLTIQRTEQRDSAMYRCASSTGQAYNSPLHFGNGTRLTVT.

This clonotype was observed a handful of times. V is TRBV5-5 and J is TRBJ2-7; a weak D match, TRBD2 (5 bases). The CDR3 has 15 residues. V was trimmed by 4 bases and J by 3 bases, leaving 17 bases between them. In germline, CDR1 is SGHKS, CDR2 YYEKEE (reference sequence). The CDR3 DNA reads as TGTGCCAGCAGCCTTCATCACGGTGAGGGCTACGAGCAGTACTTC. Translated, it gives CASSLHHGEGYEQYF. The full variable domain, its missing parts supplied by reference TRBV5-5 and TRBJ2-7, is DAGVTQSPTHLIKTRGQQVTLRCSPISGHKSVSWYQQVLGQGPQFIFQYYEKEERGRGNFPDRFSARQFPNYSSELNVNALLLGDSALYLCASSLHHGEGYEQYFGPGTRLTVT.

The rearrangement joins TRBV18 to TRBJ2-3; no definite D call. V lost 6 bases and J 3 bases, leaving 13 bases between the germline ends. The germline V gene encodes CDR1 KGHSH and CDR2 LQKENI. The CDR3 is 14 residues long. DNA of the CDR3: TGTGCCAGCTCGCACCCCGTGGAGACAGATACGCAGTATTTT. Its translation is CASSHPVETDTQYF.

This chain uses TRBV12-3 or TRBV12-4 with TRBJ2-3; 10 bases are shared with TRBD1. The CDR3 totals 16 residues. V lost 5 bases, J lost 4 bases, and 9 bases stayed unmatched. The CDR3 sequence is CASSNRQGAIADTQYF. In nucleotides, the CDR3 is TGTGCCAGCAGTAACCGACAGGGGGCGATCGCAGATACGCAGTATTTT.

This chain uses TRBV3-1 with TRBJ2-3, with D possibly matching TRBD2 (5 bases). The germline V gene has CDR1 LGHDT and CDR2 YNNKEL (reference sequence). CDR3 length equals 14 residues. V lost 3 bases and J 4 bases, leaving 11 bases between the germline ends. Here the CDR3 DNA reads TGTGCCAGCAGCCATCGCCCGAGGGCAGATACGCAGTATTTT. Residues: CASSHRPRADTQYF.

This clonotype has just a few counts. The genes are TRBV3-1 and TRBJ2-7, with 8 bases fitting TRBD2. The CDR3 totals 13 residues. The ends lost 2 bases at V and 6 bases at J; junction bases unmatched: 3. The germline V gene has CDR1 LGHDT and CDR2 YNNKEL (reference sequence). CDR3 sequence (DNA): TGTGCCAGCAGCCAACAGCGGGGGTTCGAGCAGTACTTC. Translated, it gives CASSQQRGFEQYF.

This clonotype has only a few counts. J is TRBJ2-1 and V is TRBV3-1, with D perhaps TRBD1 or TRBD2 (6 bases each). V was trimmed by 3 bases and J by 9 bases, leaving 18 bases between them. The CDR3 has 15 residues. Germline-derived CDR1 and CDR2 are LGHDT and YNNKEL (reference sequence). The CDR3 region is CASSQGLRGHGEQFF. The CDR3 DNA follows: TGTGCCAGCAGCCAGGGACTCAGGGGTCACGGTGAGCAGTTCTTC.

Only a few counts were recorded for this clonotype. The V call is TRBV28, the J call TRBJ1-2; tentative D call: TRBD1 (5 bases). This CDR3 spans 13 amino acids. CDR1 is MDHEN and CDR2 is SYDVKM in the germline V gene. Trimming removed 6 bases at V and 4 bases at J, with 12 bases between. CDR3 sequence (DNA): TGTGCCAGCAGCCAGACAGCAACCTATGGCTACACCTTC. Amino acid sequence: CASSQTATYGYTF.

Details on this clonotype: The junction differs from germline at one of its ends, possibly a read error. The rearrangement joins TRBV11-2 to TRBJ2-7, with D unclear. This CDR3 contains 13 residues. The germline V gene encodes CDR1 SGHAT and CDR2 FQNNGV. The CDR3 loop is CASSLLRHHREDF. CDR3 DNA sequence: TGTGCCAGCAGCTTATTGCGACACCACCGCGAGGACTTC.

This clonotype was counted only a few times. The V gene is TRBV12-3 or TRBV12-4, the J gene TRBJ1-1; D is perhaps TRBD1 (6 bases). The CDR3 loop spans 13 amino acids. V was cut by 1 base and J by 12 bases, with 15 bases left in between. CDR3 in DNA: TGTGCCAGCAGTTTAGGGACAGAGTTTGTAACTTTCTTT. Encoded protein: CASSLGTEFVTFF.

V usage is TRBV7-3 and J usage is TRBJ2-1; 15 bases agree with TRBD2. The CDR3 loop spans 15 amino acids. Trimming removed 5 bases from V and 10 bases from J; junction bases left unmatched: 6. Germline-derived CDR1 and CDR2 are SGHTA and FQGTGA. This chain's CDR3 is CASSLTGTSGREQFF. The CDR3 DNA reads TGTGCCAGCAGCCTTACCGGGACTAGCGGGAGGGAGCAGTTCTTC.

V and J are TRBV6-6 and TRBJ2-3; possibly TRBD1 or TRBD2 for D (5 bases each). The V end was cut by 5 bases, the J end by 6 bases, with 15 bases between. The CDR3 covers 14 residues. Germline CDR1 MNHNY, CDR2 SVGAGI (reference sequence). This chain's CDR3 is CASSMGRSRDTQYF. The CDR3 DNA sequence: TGTGCCAGCAGTATGGGACGCTCGCGGGATACGCAGTATTTT.

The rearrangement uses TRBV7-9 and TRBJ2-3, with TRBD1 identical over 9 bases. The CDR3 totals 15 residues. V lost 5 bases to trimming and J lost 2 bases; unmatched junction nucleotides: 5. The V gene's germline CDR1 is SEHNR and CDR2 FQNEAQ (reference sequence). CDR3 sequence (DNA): TGTGCCAGCAGCCGGGACAGGGAGCCCACAGATACGCAGTATTTT. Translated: CASSRDREPTDTQYF.

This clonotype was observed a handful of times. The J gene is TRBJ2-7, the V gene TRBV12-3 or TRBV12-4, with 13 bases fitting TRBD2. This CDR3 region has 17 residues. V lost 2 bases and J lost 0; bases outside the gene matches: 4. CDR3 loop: CASSLRTSGSNSYEQYV. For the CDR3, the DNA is TGTGCCAGCAGTTTAAGGACTAGCGGGAGTAACTCCTACGAGCAGTACGTC.

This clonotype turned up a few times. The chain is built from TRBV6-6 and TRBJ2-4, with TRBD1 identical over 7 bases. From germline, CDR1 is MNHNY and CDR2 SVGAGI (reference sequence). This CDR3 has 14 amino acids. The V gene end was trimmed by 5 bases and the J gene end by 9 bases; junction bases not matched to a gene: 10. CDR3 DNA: TGTGCCAGCAGTAAGATACTTAACAGGGGCATTCAGTACTTC. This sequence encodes CASSKILNRGIQYF.

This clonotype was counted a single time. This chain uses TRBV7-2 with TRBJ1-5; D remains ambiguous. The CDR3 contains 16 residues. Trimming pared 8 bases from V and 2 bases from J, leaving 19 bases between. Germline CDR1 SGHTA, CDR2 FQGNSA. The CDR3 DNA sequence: TGTGCCAGCGGCCCCCGTTTAGGGTCAGGCAATCAGCCCCAGCATTTT. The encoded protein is CASGPRLGSGNQPQHF.

CDR3 region: CASSYRGWTKAFF. The CDR3 nucleotides are TGTGCCAGCAGTTACAGGGGATGGACTAAAGCTTTCTTT. The chain carries TRBV6-2 or TRBV6-3 and TRBJ1-1, with a weak D call TRBD1 (5 bases). V was clipped by 2 bases and J by 9 bases, with 13 bases between them. Germline V gene data show CDR1 as MNHEY and CDR2 as SVGEGT. This CDR3 has 13 amino acids.

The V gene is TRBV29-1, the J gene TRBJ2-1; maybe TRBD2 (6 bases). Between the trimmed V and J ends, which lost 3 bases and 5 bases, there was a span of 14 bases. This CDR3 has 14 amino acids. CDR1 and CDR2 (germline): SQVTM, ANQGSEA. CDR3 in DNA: TGCAGCGTTGAGGAGGGCCTGCCCCACAATGAGCAGTTCTTC. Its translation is CSVEEGLPHNEQFF.

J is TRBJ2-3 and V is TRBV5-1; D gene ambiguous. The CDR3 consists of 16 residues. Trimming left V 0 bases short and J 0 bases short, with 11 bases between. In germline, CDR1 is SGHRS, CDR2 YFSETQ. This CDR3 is CASSLEAGLSTDTQYF. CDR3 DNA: TGCGCCAGCAGCTTGGAGGCTGGGCTCAGCACAGATACGCAGTATTTT. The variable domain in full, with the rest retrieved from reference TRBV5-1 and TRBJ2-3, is KAGVTQTPRYLIKTRGQQVTLSCSPISGHRSVSWYQQTPGQGLQFLFEYFSETQRNKGNFPGRFSGRQFSNSRSEMNVSTLELGDSALYLCASSLEAGLSTDTQYFGPGTRLTVL.

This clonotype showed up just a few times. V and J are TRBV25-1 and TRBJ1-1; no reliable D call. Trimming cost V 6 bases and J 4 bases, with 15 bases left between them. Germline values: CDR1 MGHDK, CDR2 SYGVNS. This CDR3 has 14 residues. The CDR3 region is CASRPGGVGTEAFF. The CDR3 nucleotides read TGTGCCAGCAGGCCGGGCGGGGTGGGCACTGAAGCTTTCTTT. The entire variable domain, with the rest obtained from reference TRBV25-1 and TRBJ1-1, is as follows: EADIYQTPRYLVIGTGKKITLECSQTMGHDKMYWYQQDPGMELHLIHYSYGVNSTEKGDLSSESTVSRIRTEHFPLTLESARPSHTSQYLCASRPGGVGTEAFFGQGTRLTVV.

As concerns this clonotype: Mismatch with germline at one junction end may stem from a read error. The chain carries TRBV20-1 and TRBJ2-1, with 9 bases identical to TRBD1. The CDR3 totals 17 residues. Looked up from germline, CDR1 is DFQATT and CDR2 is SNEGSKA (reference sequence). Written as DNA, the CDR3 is TGCAGTGCTAGTCCTACAGGGGGCTTAAGCTCCCACAATGAGCAGTTCTTC. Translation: CSASPTGGLSSHNEQFF.

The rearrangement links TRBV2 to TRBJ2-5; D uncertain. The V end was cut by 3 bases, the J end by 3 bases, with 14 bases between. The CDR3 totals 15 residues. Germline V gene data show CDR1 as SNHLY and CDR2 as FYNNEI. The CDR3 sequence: CASSDRLLTKETQYF. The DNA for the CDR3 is TGTGCCAGCAGTGATCGGCTCTTGACCAAAGAGACCCAGTACTTC.

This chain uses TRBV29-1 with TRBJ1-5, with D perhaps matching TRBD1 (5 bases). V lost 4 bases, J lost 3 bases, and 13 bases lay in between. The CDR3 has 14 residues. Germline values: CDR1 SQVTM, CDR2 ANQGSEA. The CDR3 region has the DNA TGCAGCGTTGTCGCCGCAGGGAACAATCAGCCCCAGCATTTT. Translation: CSVVAAGNNQPQHF.

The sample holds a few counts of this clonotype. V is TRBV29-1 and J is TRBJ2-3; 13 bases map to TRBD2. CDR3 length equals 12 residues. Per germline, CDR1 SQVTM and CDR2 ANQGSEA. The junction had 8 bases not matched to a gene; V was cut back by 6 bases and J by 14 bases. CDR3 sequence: CSVGTSGKFLYF. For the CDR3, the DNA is TGCAGCGTCGGGACTAGCGGGAAATTTTTGTATTTT.

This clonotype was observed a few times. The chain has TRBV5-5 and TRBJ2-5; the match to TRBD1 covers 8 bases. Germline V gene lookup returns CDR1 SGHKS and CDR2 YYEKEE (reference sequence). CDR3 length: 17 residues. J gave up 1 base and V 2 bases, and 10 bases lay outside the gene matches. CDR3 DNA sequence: TGTGCCAGCAGCTTCGCCCGATTGACAGGGGTCCAAGAGACCCAGTACTTC. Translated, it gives CASSFARLTGVQETQYF.

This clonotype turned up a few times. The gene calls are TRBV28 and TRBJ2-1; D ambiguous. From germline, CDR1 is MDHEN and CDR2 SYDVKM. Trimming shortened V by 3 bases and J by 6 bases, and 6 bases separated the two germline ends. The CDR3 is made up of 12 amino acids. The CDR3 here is CASSFGINEQFF. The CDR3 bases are TGTGCCAGCAGTTTCGGCATCAATGAGCAGTTCTTC.

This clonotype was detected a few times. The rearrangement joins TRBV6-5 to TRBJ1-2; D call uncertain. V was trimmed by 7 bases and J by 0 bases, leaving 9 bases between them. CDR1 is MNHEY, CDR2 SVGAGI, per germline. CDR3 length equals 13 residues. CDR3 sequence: CASKRTANYGYTF. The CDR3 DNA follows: TGTGCCAGCAAAAGGACGGCTAACTATGGCTACACCTTC.

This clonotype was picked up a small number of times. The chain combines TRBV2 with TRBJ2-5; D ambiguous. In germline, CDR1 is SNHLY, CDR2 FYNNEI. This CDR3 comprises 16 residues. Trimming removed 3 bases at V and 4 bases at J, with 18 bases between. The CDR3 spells CASSEALSEASETQYF. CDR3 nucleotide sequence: TGTGCCAGCAGTGAGGCGCTTTCGGAAGCATCAGAGACCCAGTACTTC.

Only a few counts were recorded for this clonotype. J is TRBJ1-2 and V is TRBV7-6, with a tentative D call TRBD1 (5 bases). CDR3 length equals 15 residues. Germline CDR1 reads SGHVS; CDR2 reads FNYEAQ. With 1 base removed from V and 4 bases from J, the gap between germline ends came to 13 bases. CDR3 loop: CASSLGPGSGYGYTF. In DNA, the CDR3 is TGTGCCAGCAGCTTAGGTCCAGGGTCGGGCTATGGCTACACCTTC.

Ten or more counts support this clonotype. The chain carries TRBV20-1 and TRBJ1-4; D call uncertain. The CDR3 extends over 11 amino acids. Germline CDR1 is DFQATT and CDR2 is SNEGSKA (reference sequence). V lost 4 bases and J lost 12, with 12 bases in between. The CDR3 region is CSATPNLELFF. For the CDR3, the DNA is TGCAGTGCTACCCCGAACTTGGAACTGTTTTTT.